The 5 T cell receptor beta chains in this list originate from one sample, sequenced in a study of blood T cell repertoires in COVID-19. The repertoire was sequenced with immunoSEQ multiplex PCR; TCRdb's copy has only in-frame clones and lacks some. The table has over 40,000 clones, roughly 89% seen once. The sequencing sample was made of peripheral blood. The origin of the receptors is a man aged 70-80 years with active COVID-19.

The chain couples TRBV7-2 to TRBJ2-1, with 8 positions matching TRBD2. V lost 6 bases and J lost 2; bases outside the gene matches: 9. The CDR3 loop spans 16 amino acids. CDR1 is SGHTA, CDR2 FQGNSA, per germline. CDR3 amino acids: CASRPGGGQTYNEQFF. The CDR3 region has the DNA TGTGCCAGCAGACCCGGCGGGGGGCAGACCTACAATGAGCAGTTCTTC.

This chain connects TRBV19 to TRBJ1-5; 9 nucleotides agree with TRBD1. CDR1 and CDR2 (germline): LNHDA, SQIVND (reference sequence). The CDR3 covers 15 residues. V shed 5 bases and J 4 bases; nucleotides not matched to a gene: 6. The CDR3, as DNA: TGTGCCAGTAGTCTACGACAGGGGGTGAATCAGCCCCAGCATTTT. Amino acids: CASSLRQGVNQPQHF.

This rearrangement joins TRBV18 to TRBJ1-1; 8 nucleotides match TRBD1. The germline CDR1 and CDR2 sequences are KGHSH and LQKENI. This CDR3 spans 16 amino acids. V lost 2 bases and J lost 1; bases outside the gene matches: 6. The CDR3 loop reads CASSPAGGAPNTEAFF. CDR3 sequence (DNA): TGTGCCAGCTCACCAGCAGGGGGCGCCCCGAACACTGAAGCTTTCTTT.

The chain links TRBV18 to TRBJ1-6; D gene uncertain. With 2 bases removed from V and 8 bases from J, the gap between germline ends came to 16 bases. Germline V gene sequence: CDR1 KGHSH, CDR2 LQKENI. CDR3 length: 16 amino acids. CDR3 residues: CASSPRLPDGDSPLHF. CDR3 sequence (DNA): TGTGCCAGCTCACCAAGGTTGCCAGACGGGGATTCACCCCTCCACTTT. Using reference TRBV18 and TRBJ1-6 for the parts outside the CDR3, the full variable domain is NAGVMQNPRHLVRRRGQEARLRCSPMKGHSHVYWYRQLPEEGLKFMVYLQKENIIDESGMPKERFSAEFPKEGPSILRIQQVVRGDSAAYFCASSPRLPDGDSPLHFGNGTRLTVT.

The V and J genes are TRBV6-2 or TRBV6-3 and TRBJ2-3; the match to TRBD2 covers 13 bases. This CDR3 is built from 17 residues. After removal of 1 base from V and 2 bases from J, the junction contained 3 bases not matched to a gene. In germline, CDR1 is MNHEY, CDR2 SVGEGT. CDR3: CASSYLGLAGITDTQYF. DNA for the CDR3: TGTGCCAGCAGTTACTTGGGACTAGCGGGGATCACAGATACGCAGTATTTT.